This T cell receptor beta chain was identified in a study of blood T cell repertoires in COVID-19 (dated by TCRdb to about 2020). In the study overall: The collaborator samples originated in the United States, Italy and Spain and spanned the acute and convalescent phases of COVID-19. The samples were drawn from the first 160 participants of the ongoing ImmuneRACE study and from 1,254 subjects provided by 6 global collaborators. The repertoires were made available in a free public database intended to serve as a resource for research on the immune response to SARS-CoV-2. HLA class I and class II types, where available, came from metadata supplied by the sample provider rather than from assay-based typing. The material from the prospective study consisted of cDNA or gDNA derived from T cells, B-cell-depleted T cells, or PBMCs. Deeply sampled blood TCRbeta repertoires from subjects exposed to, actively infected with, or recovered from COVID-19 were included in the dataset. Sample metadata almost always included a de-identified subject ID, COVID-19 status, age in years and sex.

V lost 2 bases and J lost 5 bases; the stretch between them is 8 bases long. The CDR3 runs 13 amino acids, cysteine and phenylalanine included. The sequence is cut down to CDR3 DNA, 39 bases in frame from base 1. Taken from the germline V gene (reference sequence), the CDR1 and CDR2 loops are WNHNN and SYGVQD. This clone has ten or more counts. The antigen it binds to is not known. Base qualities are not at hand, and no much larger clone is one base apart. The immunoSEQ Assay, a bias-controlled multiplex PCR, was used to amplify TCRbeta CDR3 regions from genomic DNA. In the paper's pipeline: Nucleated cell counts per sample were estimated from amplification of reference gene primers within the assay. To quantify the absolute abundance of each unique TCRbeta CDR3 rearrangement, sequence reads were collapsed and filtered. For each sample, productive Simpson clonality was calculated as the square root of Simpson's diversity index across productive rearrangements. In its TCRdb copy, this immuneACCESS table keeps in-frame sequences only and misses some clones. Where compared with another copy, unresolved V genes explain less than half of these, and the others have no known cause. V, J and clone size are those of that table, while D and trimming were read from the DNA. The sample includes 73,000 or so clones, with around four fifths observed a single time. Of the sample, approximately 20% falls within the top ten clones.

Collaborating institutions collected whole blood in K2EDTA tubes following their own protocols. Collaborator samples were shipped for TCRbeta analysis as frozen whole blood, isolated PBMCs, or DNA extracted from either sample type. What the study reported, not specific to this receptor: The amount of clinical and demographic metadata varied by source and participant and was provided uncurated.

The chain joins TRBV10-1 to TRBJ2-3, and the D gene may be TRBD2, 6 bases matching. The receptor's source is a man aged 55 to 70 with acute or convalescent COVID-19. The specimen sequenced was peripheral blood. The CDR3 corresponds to CASSEIGGDTQYF. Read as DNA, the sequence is TGCGCCAGCAGTGAGATCGGGGGAGATACGCAGTATTTT.